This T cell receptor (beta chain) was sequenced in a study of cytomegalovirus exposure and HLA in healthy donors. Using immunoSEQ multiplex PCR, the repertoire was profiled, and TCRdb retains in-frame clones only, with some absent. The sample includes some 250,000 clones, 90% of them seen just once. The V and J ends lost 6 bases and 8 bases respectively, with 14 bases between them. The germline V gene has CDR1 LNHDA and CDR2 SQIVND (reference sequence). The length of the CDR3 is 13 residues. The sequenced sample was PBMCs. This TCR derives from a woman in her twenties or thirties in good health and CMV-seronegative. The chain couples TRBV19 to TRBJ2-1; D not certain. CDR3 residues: CASRSPPVDEQFF. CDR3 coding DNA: TGTGCCAGTAGATCACCGCCGGTGGATGAGCAGTTCTTC.